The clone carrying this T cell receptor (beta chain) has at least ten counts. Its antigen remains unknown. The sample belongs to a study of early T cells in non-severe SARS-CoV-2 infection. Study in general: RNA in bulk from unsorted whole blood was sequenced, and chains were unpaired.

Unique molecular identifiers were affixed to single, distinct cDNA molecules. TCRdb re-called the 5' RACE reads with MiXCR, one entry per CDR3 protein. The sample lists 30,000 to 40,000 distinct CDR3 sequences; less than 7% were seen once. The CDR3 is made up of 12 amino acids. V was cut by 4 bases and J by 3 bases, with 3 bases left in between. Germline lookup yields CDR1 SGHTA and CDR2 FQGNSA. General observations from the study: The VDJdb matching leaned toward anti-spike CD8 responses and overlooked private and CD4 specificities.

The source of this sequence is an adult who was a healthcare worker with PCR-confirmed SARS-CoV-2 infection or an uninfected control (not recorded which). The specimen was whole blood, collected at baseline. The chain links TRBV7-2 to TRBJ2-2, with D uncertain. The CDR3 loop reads CASSSYTGELFF. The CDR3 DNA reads TGTGCCAGCAGCTCCTACACCGGGGAGCTGTTTTTT.